This record looks at one TCR beta chain sequence and its context. Its antigen specificity is not known. At one boundary the junction diverges from the germline segment, which might be a read error. Stable Graves' hyperthyroidism was defined as the absence of progression to ophthalmopathy over 18 months of follow-up. Hyperthyroidism patients were newly diagnosed, with disease duration under 2 months, and aged 18 to 65 years. Exclusion was applied to patients with uncontrolled infections, other autoimmune diseases, pregnancy or lactation. Diagnoses relied on clinical symptoms, serum thyroxine and TRAb, thyroid ultrasound and orbital computed tomography. PBMCs were separated from under 11 ml of fresh peripheral blood using Ficoll-Paque density gradient centrifugation. Total RNA was extracted with Trizol reagent, and quality was checked on an Agilent 2100 Bioanalyzer. The TCR beta CDR3 regions were amplified from the RNA transcripts. The TCR CDR3 was subjected to a first round of RT-PCR using the HTBI primer set and the Qiagen OneStep RT-PCR kit. The libraries were constructed in a second round of multiplex PCR and then size-selected and purified. Paired-end sequencing of the libraries was performed with 100 bp reads on an Illumina HiSeq2000. On the authors' methods: SOAPnuke was used to process the raw data, with reads discarded if the reads contained adapters or uncalled bases, had a mean Phred below 15, or lacked an exact constant-primer or identifier match. COPE v1.2.5 was used to merge the high-quality paired reads, and each unique nucleotide sequence was defined as a clonotype. MiTCR v1.1 was used to align clonotypes to the IMGT TRBV, TRBD and TRBJ reference segments. The analysis was restricted to V-J combinations with a frequency above 0.0001, which together covered 99.2% of the repertoires. A TCS score was defined as the ratio of F50 (clonal expansion) to E x V (chaos), with BLOSUM62-based TCRdist applied between CDR3 peptides within each V-J. Welch's t-statistics and random forest reduced around 520 V-J features to roughly 13, which were used in a naive Bayes classifier (R e1071). TCRdb took the public reads, trimmed them with fastp at Q25, ran MiXCR for clone calling and kept in-frame beta chains. Rows with one shared CDR3 protein collapse into an entry with the most common genes and DNA. The V and J calls and clone size are TCRdb's, not the authors'. This sample gives about 740,000 distinct CDR3 sequences in total; 14% of them show up just once. Together, the top ten hold 10% of the sample.

Sequences SGHRS (CDR1) and YFSETQ (CDR2) are obtained from the germline V gene. The CDR3 numbers 17 residues from cysteine through phenylalanine. This entry keeps only the CDR3 DNA: 51 bases, framed from base 1. The data were obtained in a study of T cells in Graves' hyperthyroidism and ophthalmopathy (dated by TCRdb to about 2019). With regard to the full study: Peripheral blood samples were taken at initial diagnosis, before any treatment was given. To identify TCR V-J signatures that set the groups apart, the researchers used a discovery cohort of 100 patients, made up of around 42 with Graves' ophthalmopathy and some 55 with stable Graves' hyperthyroidism. An independent validation cohort of some 18 hyperthyroidism patients and 15 or so patients who later progressed to ophthalmopathy tested prospective prediction of ophthalmopathy. The 100 discovery patients were randomly divided into training and test sets at a 7:3 ratio. In more than five Graves' hyperthyroidism patients, the study also compared T-cell repertoires from thyroid tissue with T-cell repertoires from blood. Once sampling was done, hyperthyroidism patients were given methimazole at a starting dose of 30 mg daily, whereas ophthalmopathy patients were given high-dose intravenous methylprednisolone. The paper describes TCR Vbeta CDR3 sequencing of some 130 peripheral blood samples, made up of 43 ophthalmopathy patients, around 73 hyperthyroidism patients and some 17 progressor patients.

What the study reported, not specific to this receptor: In validation, the model predicted progression to ophthalmopathy with approximately 70% sensitivity and roughly 75% specificity, a median of approximately 6.5 months before onset. A 13 V-J signature model separated ophthalmopathy from stable hyperthyroidism, with about 90% sensitivity and 81.08% specificity in cross-validation and 80%/75% in testing. Most expanded thyroid clonotypes (frequency above 0.001) were also detected in blood, a finding suggesting that blood repertoires may reflect thyroid immune responses. Sample size was not statistically predetermined, and blinding of investigators to group allocation was not performed.

In this chain, TRBV5-1 is recombined with TRBJ2-7, and perhaps TRBD1 as D gene, on 7 matching bases. Sequences were obtained from blood. This TCR was recovered from a woman in her late teens or twenties with Graves' hyperthyroidism. The DNA sequence reads TGTGCCAGCAGCTTGGAACAGGGGAGGTACAATTCCTACGAGCAGTACTTC. Its translation is CASSLEQGRYNSYEQYF.